The 2 T cell receptor beta chains presented below share a single source sample, sequenced in a study of patients and donors after allogeneic stem cell transplantation. TCRdb reprocessed the RT-PCR reads with MiXCR, giving one entry per CDR3 protein. In the table there are approximately 150,000 distinct CDR3 sequences, over 35% of which are singletons. Sequenced input: blood, either unsorted or a sorted T cell fraction (not recorded which). Receptors were obtained from a human donor who was either an allogeneic HSCT recipient or a stem cell or donor lymphocyte infusion donor (not recorded which). It is not recorded whose cells these are; they may come from a transplant donor.

The chain is built from TRBV12-3 or TRBV12-4 and TRBJ2-1; 14 nucleotides line up with TRBD2. The CDR3 spans 18 residues. Unmatched junction bases numbered 8, after V lost 6 bases and J lost 1 base. The DNA for the CDR3 is TGTGCCAGCAGGACGACTAGCGGGGGGGCCGCGTCCTACAATGAGCAGTTCTTC. Its protein is CASRTTSGGAASYNEQFF.

V and J are TRBV27 and TRBJ1-1; 8 nucleotides align to TRBD1. Germline CDR1 reads MNHEY; CDR2 reads SMNVEV (reference sequence). CDR3 size: 17 residues. V lost 5 bases to trimming and J lost 1 base; unmatched junction nucleotides: 12. DNA of the CDR3: TGTGCCAGCAGTCCCGGACAGGGCGAACCCCAGAACACTGAAGCTTTCTTT. This gives the protein CASSPGQGEPQNTEAFF.